The rows below give T cell receptor beta chains drawn from one sample of a study of neoadjuvant anti-PD-1 for oral cavity cancer. TCRdb's copy holds only in-frame clones and misses some; the assay was immunoSEQ multiplex PCR. The sample comprises over 65,000 clones, 70% to 90% of which are singletons, and 3.4% rests with the top ten. The sequences come from PBMCs, collected after nivolumab (anti-PD-1) treatment. The source of these receptors is a person aged 35 to 85 with oral cavity squamous cell carcinoma. CDR3s include the opening cysteine and the closing phenylalanine or tryptophan. The D gene is left open where the match is weak. The size field is filled for only some rows; it gives once, few, many or a size class.

>TRBV6-5|TRBJ1-1|14|NA|TRBD1
TGTGCCAGCCAATCCCGACAGGGAGGGACTGAAGCTTTCTTT
CASQSRQGGTEAFF
>TRBV7-2|TRBJ2-7|12|NA|NA
TGTGCCAGCAGCCCCTTGGTAAGGGAGCAGTACTTC
CASSPLVREQYF
>TRBV5-4|TRBJ2-7|15|NA|TRBD2
TGTGCCAGCAGCTTGGAACTAGCGGGAGAGTACGAGCAGTACTTC
CASSLELAGEYEQYF
>TRBV6-5|TRBJ2-7|15|once|NA
TGTGCCAGCAGTTACTCGACAGCTAGGGACTACGAGCAGTACTTC
CASSYSTARDYEQYF
>TRBV7-2|TRBJ2-3|16|NA|NA
TGTGCCAGCAGCTTAGGCGGGACCAGGGAGGCAGATACGCAGTATTTT
CASSLGGTREADTQYF
>TRBV9|TRBJ2-1|15|NA|TRBD1
TGTGCCAGCAGCGCACTACAGGGGTCTTACAATGAGCAGTTCTTC
CASSALQGSYNEQFF
>TRBV28|TRBJ1-2|12|NA|NA
TGTGCCAGCAGTTCCGGGGGCTATGGCTACACCTTC
CASSSGGYGYTF
>TRBV5-6|TRBJ1-3|16|once|NA
TGTGCCAGCAGCTCCCAACAGGACTACTCTGGAAACACCATATATTTT
CASSSQQDYSGNTIYF
>TRBV10-2|TRBJ2-2|14|NA|NA
TGCGCCAGCCTCGGACAGTTATTTACCGGGGAGCTGTTTTTT
CASLGQLFTGELFF
>TRBV5-6|TRBJ1-1|13|NA|TRBD1
TGTGCCAGCAGCAGACAGGGAAGAGCTGAAGCTTTCTTT
CASSRQGRAEAFF
>TRBV7-3|TRBJ2-5|13|NA|NA
TGTGCCAGCAGCTTAAACCCCGGGGAGACCCAGTACTTC
CASSLNPGETQYF
>TRBV30|TRBJ1-2|12|NA|TRBD1
TGTGCCTGGAGACTACAGGGGTATGGCTACACCTTC
CAWRLQGYGYTF
>TRBV2|TRBJ1-1|14|NA|NA
TGTGCCAGCAGTGGGACGGTTTTGAACACTGAAGCTTTCTTT
CASSGTVLNTEAFF
>TRBV29-1|TRBJ2-1|12|NA|TRBD2
TGCAGCGTTGAAGGGACTAGCGATGAGCAGTTCTTC
CSVEGTSDEQFF
>TRBV6-1|TRBJ2-2|14|NA|TRBD1
TGTGCCAGCAGAGAAACAGGGGTTGGCGGGGAGCTGTTTTTT
CASRETGVGGELFF
>TRBV7-2|TRBJ1-1|13|once|NA
TGTGCCAGCAGGAACGCGGCGGGTACTGAAGCTTTCTTT
CASRNAAGTEAFF
>TRBV13|TRBJ2-7|15|NA|TRBD1
TGTGCCAGCAGCGACACAGGGGCTAGCTCCTACGAGCAGTACTTC
CASSDTGASSYEQYF
>TRBV18|TRBJ2-1|14|NA|TRBD2
TGTGCCAGCTCACCTCGGGCGGGAGGTTATGAGCAGTTCTTC
CASSPRAGGYEQFF
>TRBV28|TRBJ1-2|16|NA|NA
TGTGCCAGCAGTTTATTAGTTAGGGTTAGGAACTATGGCTACACCTTC
CASSLLVRVRNYGYTF
>TRBV6-1|TRBJ2-7|14|NA|NA
TGTGCCAGCAGGGGACCAGGGGGAGGGTACGAGCAGTACTTC
CASRGPGGGYEQYF
>TRBV7-3|TRBJ2-7|13|NA|TRBD2
TGTGCCAGCAGCCCTAGCGGGTCCTACGAGCAGTACTTC
CASSPSGSYEQYF
>TRBV2|TRBJ1-4|16|NA|TRBD1
TGTGCCAGCAGTGAGGGGACAGGAGCAACTAATGAAAAACTGTTTTTT
CASSEGTGATNEKLFF
>TRBV6-4|TRBJ1-2|13|NA|NA
TGTGCCAGCAGTGACCCCAGGGGACTGAGCTACACCTTC
CASSDPRGLSYTF
>TRBV6-6|TRBJ1-2|13|NA|NA
TGTGCCAGCAGTCCTGACAAGGGCTATGGCTACACCTTC
CASSPDKGYGYTF
>TRBV6-5|TRBJ1-2|16|NA|TRBD1
TGTGCCAGCAGTTACTCAATCTCCGGGACAGATTATGGCTACACCTTC
CASSYSISGTDYGYTF
>TRBV27|TRBJ2-1|15|NA|NA
TGTGCCAGCAGTTGGTCAGCCTCTTCCTACAATGAGCAGTTCTTC
CASSWSASSYNEQFF
>TRBV9|TRBJ2-1|15|once|TRBD1
TGTGCCAGCAGCCCGGGACAGGGGCTTTACAATGAGCAGTTCTTC
CASSPGQGLYNEQFF
>TRBV7-9|TRBJ2-5|13|NA|NA
TGTGCCAGCAGCTTAAGTAACTGGGAGACCCAGTACTTC
CASSLSNWETQYF
>TRBV10-3|TRBJ2-5|13|NA|TRBD1
TGTGCCATCAGTGCGGGGACAGAAGAGACCCAGTACTTC
CAISAGTEETQYF
>TRBV6-1|TRBJ2-2|15|NA|TRBD1
TGTGCCAGCATAATAGGGACAGGGAACACCGGGGAGCTGTTTTTT
CASIIGTGNTGELFF
>TRBV27|TRBJ2-2|12|once|NA
TGTGCCAGCAGTTTAGGGGGCGGGGAGCTGTTTTTT
CASSLGGGELFF
>TRBV13|TRBJ2-1|14|once|TRBD2
TGTGCCAGCAGCCTCGGACTAGCGGGCAATGAGCAGTTCTTC
CASSLGLAGNEQFF
>TRBV5-6|TRBJ2-1|16|NA|TRBD2
TGTGCCAGCAGCTTGCTGGCGGGAGGGCCCCACGCTGAGCAGTTCTTC
CASSLLAGGPHAEQFF
>TRBV6-6|TRBJ2-4|11|NA|NA
TGTGCCAGCGCCCAGGCTGACATTCAGTACTTC
CASAQADIQYF
>TRBV15|TRBJ1-4|15|NA|NA
TGTGCCACCAGCCGAGGGGGGGGAACTAATGAAAAACTGTTTTTT
CATSRGGGTNEKLFF
>TRBV15|TRBJ2-1|14|few|NA
TGTGCCACCAGCAGCATAGAGGTTAGCCGTGAGCAGTTCTTC
CATSSIEVSREQFF
>TRBV6-6|TRBJ2-2|14|NA|NA
TGTGCCAGTATAGACAGACGCAACACCGGGGAGCTGTTTTTT
CASIDRRNTGELFF
>TRBV11-2|TRBJ2-5|14|NA|NA
TGTGCCAGCAGCTTTGGAGGGGTCCGAGAGACCCAGTACTTC
CASSFGGVRETQYF
>TRBV6-5|TRBJ1-5|14|NA|NA
TGTGCCAGCAGTGCCCAGGGGACTAATCAGCCCCAGCATTTT
CASSAQGTNQPQHF